This TCR beta chain was found in a study of T-cell reconstitution after alpha-beta-depleted transplantation in children. This CDR3 region has 16 residues. The ends lost 4 bases at V and 3 bases at J; junction bases unmatched: 6. Study findings and constraints: TCRbeta diversity was high at day 60 in some patients (a result of surviving recipient T cells and thymic progenitors). It was reported that alpha-beta T cells came from several hundred expanded graft clones (about two months after transplant). By one year post-transplant, T-cell counts and diversity largely arose from T cells that were newly produced.

This clonotype was counted only a few times. Its antigen is not known. Molecular barcoding with unique molecular identifiers was used for the TCRbeta library. MiXCR was run by TCRdb on the PCR reads, yielding one entry per CDR3 protein. The sample carries around 960,000 distinct CDR3 sequences, about 29% recorded once. The gene calls are TRBV12-3 or TRBV12-4 and TRBJ2-3; 11 bases fit TRBD1. The material was PBMCs, mostly from graft donor cells, obtained 360 days after TCRalphabeta/CD19-depleted stem cell transplant. This TCR came from a boy less than two years old who had a stem cell transplant for SCID, so the T cells may come from the graft donor. Written as DNA, the CDR3 is TGTGCCAGCAGTTCCGCCGGGACAGGGGGAACAGATACGCAGTATTTT. This sequence encodes CASSSAGTGGTDTQYF.